Sequencing of this T cell receptor (beta chain) was carried out in a study of patients and donors after allogeneic stem cell transplantation. TCRdb reprocessed the RT-PCR reads via MiXCR and lists one record per CDR3 protein. Here the sample spans about 16,000 distinct CDR3 sequences, about 30% being singletons. In germline, CDR1 is SGHVS, CDR2 FQNEAQ. This CDR3 contains 17 residues. V was cut by 0 bases and J by 1 base, with 13 bases left in between. This chain connects TRBV7-8 to TRBJ1-3; D is ambiguous. This sequence originates from a human donor who was either an allogeneic HSCT recipient or a stem cell or donor lymphocyte infusion donor (not recorded which). It is not recorded whose cells these are; they may come from a transplant donor. Sequencing was carried out using blood, either unsorted or a sorted T cell fraction (not recorded which). DNA of the CDR3: TGTGCCAGCAGCTTAGCGACCCCCGGGGTGTCTGGAAACACCATATATTTT. Encoded protein: CASSLATPGVSGNTIYF.